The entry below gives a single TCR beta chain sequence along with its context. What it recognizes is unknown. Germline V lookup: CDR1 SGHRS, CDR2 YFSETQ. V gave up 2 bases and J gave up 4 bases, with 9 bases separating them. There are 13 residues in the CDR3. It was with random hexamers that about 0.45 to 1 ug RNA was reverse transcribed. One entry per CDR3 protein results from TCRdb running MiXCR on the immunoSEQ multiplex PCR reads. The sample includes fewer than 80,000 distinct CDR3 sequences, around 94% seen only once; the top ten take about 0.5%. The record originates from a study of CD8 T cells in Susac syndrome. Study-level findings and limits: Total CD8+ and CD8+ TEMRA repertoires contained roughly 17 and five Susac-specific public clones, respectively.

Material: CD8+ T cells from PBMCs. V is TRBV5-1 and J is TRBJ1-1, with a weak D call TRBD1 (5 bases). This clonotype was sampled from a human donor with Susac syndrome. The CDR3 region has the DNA TGCGCCAGCAGCTTTAGGGGAAGCACTGAAGCTTTCTTT. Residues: CASSFRGSTEAFF.